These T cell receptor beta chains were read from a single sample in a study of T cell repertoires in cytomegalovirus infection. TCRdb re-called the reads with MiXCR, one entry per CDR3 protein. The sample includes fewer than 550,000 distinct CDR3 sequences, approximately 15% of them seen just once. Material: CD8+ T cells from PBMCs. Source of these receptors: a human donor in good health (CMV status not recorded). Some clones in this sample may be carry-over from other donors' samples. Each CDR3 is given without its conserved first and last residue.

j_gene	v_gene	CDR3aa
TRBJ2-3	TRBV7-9	ASSLGNRADTQY
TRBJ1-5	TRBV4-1	ASSQEVGAGNQPQH
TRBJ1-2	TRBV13	ASSLARDNINYGYT
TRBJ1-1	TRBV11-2	ASSLTHGVENTEAF
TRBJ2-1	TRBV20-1	SAVDRSSYNEQF
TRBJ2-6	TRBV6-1	ASSLTDRANVLT
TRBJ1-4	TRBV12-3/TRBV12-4	ASTRTQGRGEKLF
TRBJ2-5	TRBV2	ASTEGSEGWQETQY
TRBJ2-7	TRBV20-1	SGSALDDEQY
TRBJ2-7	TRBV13	ASSGGTSGSPPYEQY
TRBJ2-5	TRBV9	ASSVEGSQETQY
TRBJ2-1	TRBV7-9	ASSPQTEPYNEQF
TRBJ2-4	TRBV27	ASSLGGGSAKNIQY
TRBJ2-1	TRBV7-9	ASSPTGGGYNEQF
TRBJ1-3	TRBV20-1	SARDGDRPSGNTIY
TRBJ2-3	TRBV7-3	ASSLTGSGYTDTQY
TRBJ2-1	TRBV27	ASSLSKDRAYEQF
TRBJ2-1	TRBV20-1	SARDGPKEQF
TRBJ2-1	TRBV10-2	ASSEGSGAEQF
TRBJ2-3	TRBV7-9	ASSSYEQDSGEY
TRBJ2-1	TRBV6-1	ASSVQPNEQF
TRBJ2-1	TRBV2	ARYRAPNEQF
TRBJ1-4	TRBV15	ATSRVESNEKLF
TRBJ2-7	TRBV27	ASSLSEKYEQY
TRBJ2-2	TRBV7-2	ATLDQNTGELF
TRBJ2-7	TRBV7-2	ASSSLWDSYEQY
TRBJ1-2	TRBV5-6	ASSLSAGNYGYT
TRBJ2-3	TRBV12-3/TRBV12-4	ASRPDTQY
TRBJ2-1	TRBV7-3	ASSPGLAGHNEQF
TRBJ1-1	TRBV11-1	ASSLAHRELSEAF
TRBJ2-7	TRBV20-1	SARVRRTATYEQY
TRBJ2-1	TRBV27	ASSLGQAHRDEQF
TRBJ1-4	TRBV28	ASSGGITANEKLF
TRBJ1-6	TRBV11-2	ASSNLGGGNSPLR
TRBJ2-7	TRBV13	ASSLVLAGTYEQY
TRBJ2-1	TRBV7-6	ASSLEGGGLSSYNEQF
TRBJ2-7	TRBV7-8	ASSFGQYSYEQY
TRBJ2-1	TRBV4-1	ASSQSRQGAINEQF
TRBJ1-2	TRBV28	ASRSYRTAYGYT